These 23 T cell receptor beta chains were all obtained from the same sample, sequenced in a study of regulatory T cells in long-lasting Graves disease (dated by TCRdb to the early 2020s). This specimen's time point label, per the study, means: persistent/refractory GD, antithyroid drugs over 5 years with positive TRAb. For both TCR sequencing and RNA sequencing, RNA was extracted from PBMCs in TRIzol. Libraries were built with multiplex PCR. Instrument on record: Illumina HiSeq 4000. TCR beta libraries were built with iRepertoire HTBI primers and Arm-PCR amplification of CDR3 regions. TCRdb reworked the public reads: Q25 trimming with fastp, MiXCR clone assembly, productive beta chains retained. Entries are consolidated by CDR3 protein sequence, retaining the most common genes and DNA. This sample gives some 430,000 distinct CDR3 sequences in total; about 22% of them show up just once. The ten biggest clones cover about 6.6% of the sample.

Sequencing was performed on peripheral blood mononuclear cells (PBMCs), taken when the disease was refractory, from a patient treated with antithyroid drugs. Source of these receptors: a female donor with Graves disease.

This clonotype appeared many times. The chain has TRBV12-5 and TRBJ2-2; 7 bases are shared with TRBD1. The CDR3 contains 16 residues. CDR1 is LGHNT and CDR2 is FRNRAP in the germline V gene. Unmatched junction bases numbered 10, after V lost 7 bases and J lost 2 bases. The DNA of the CDR3 is TGTGCTAGTGCCCTCGGGACAGAGTCAAACACCGGGGAGCTGTTTTTT. It is translated as CASALGTESNTGELFF.

The rearrangement links TRBV30 to TRBJ2-7; weak D call: TRBD2 (6 bases). Germline V gene lookup returns CDR1 GTSNPN and CDR2 SVGIG (reference sequence). The CDR3 spans 14 residues. Trimming took off 6 bases at V and 0 bases at J, with 15 bases between the two ends. Here the CDR3 DNA reads TGTGCCTGCCTTGGCGGGACCAGCTCCTACGAGCAGTACTTC. Amino acid sequence: CACLGGTSSYEQYF. Full variable domain (outside the CDR3, taken from reference TRBV30 and TRBJ2-7): SQTIHQWPATLVQPVGSPLSLECTVEGTSNPNLYWYRQAAGRGLQLLFYSVGIGQISSEVPQNLSASRPQDRQFILSSKKLLLSDSGFYLCACLGGTSSYEQYFGPGTRLTVT.

V gene TRBV6-1 combines with J gene TRBJ2-7; 8 bases line up with TRBD1. This CDR3 comprises 13 residues. Trimming cost V 6 bases and J 9 bases; bases outside gene matches: 10. The germline gives CDR1 MNHNS, CDR2 SASEGT. CDR3 nucleotides: TGTGCCAGCAGGGGGACAGGACGCGGCGGGCAGTACTTC. Translated: CASRGTGRGGQYF.

The chain has TRBV29-1 and TRBJ2-7; D unresolved. V lost 4 bases and J 0 bases, leaving 16 bases between the germline ends. CDR1 is SQVTM and CDR2 is ANQGSEA in the germline V gene. The CDR3 spans 15 residues. CDR3 DNA sequence: TGCAGCGTTGGTTTAATTTTCGCCAGCTCCTACGAGCAGTACTTC. It yields the protein CSVGLIFASSYEQYF.

This clonotype has a handful of counts. This chain's CDR3 is CASSLLTSGSFAYRSGELFF. CDR3 sequence (DNA): TGTGCCAGCAGTTTATTGACTAGCGGGAGTTTCGCGTACCGATCAGGGGAGCTGTTTTTT. The chain couples TRBV28 to TRBJ2-2; 12 bases line up with TRBD2. The CDR3 has 20 amino acids. Germline CDR1 reads MDHEN; CDR2 reads SYDVKM. V lost 1 base, J lost 8 bases, and 17 bases stayed unmatched. Full variable domain (remainder filled in from reference TRBV28 and TRBJ2-2): DVKVTQSSRYLVKRTGEKVFLECVQDMDHENMFWYRQDPGLGLRLIYFSYDVKMKEKGDIPEGYSVSREKKERFSLILESASTNQTSMYLCASSLLTSGSFAYRSGELFFGEGSRLTVL.

In its sample, this clonotype was seen many times. The rearrangement joins TRBV28 to TRBJ1-2; the D gene is possibly TRBD1 (5 bases). V lost 5 bases and J 12 bases, leaving 22 bases between the germline ends. The germline V gene has CDR1 MDHEN and CDR2 SYDVKM. This CDR3 contains 14 residues. Here the CDR3 DNA reads TGTGCCAGCAGTGTCTTTATGGTGGCTATGGGGCACACCTTC. Protein sequence: CASSVFMVAMGHTF.

There are many counts of this clonotype. The V and J genes are TRBV20-1 and TRBJ1-2; D uncertain. Germline V gene data show CDR1 as DFQATT and CDR2 as SNEGSKA (reference sequence). This CDR3 comprises 12 residues. The germline V and J ends were trimmed by 6 bases and 8 bases, with 16 bases remaining between them. The CDR3 spells CSAPDEVAGYTF. The CDR3 region has the DNA TGCAGTGCCCCCGATGAGGTGGCAGGCTACACCTTC.

The V gene is TRBV12-3 or TRBV12-4, the J gene TRBJ1-2, with a weak D call TRBD1 (6 bases). The CDR3 has 16 amino acids. V was cut by 6 bases and J by 0 bases, with 17 bases left in between. Written as DNA, the CDR3 is TGTGCCAGCAGAGGCACGGACAGCTACCCTAACTATGGCTACACCTTC. It codes for CASRGTDSYPNYGYTF.

The chain couples TRBV19 to TRBJ1-3; D gene ambiguous. CDR1 and CDR2 from the germline V gene are LNHDA and SQIVND (reference sequence). V lost 1 base and J lost 0, with 10 bases in between. This CDR3 has 16 residues. CDR3 amino acids: CASSIGGGSSGNTIYF. The CDR3 DNA reads as TGTGCCAGTAGTATAGGAGGAGGTAGCTCTGGAAACACCATATATTTT.

This clonotype was seen a few times. The chain couples TRBV20-1 to TRBJ2-5, with D possibly being TRBD1 (5 bases). The V and J ends lost 3 bases and 2 bases respectively, with 13 bases between them. This CDR3 has 14 amino acids. Germline V gene data show CDR1 as DFQATT and CDR2 as SNEGSKA (reference sequence). DNA for the CDR3: TGCAGTGCTAGGCTCCAGGGTTCACAAGAGACCCAGTACTTC. The encoded protein is CSARLQGSQETQYF.

This clonotype has only a few counts. The rearrangement joins TRBV20-1 to TRBJ2-5, with D possibly being TRBD1 (6 bases). CDR1 and CDR2 from the germline V gene are DFQATT and SNEGSKA (reference sequence). The V end was cut by 7 bases, the J end by 2 bases, with 17 bases between. The CDR3 has 14 residues. CDR3 bases: TGCAGTGGTAACCAGGGGTTGGGACAAGAGACCCAGTACTTC. This sequence encodes CSGNQGLGQETQYF.

This clonotype was observed once. The chain combines TRBV4-1 with TRBJ1-1; D is ambiguous. In germline, CDR1 is MGHRA, CDR2 YSYEKL. The CDR3 spans 14 residues. The V end lost 4 bases, the J end lost 4 bases, and 13 bases lay between the germline ends. CDR3 in amino acids: CASSPRTLATEAFF. For the CDR3, the DNA is TGCGCCAGCAGCCCCCGGACCCTTGCCACTGAAGCTTTCTTT.

This clonotype was recorded many times. The chain links TRBV12-3 or TRBV12-4 to TRBJ2-7, with TRBD1 as a possible D gene (6 bases). This CDR3 spans 13 amino acids. V was clipped by 6 bases and J by 0 bases, with 9 bases between them. The CDR3 protein is CASRRTDSYEQYF. The CDR3 coding sequence is TGTGCCAGCAGACGGACAGACTCCTACGAGCAGTACTTC.

This clonotype has more than one count but fewer than ten. The V and J genes are TRBV19 and TRBJ2-5, with D unresolved. The CDR3 is 13 residues long. The ends were cut back, 6 bases at V and 1 base at J, with 9 bases in the middle. Germline values: CDR1 LNHDA, CDR2 SQIVND (reference sequence). The CDR3 sequence is CASRVTAQETQYF. The CDR3 coding sequence is TGTGCCAGTAGGGTCACAGCCCAAGAGACCCAGTACTTC.

This clonotype came up many times. The V call is TRBV20-1, the J call TRBJ1-1, with 9 bases aligning to TRBD1. CDR1 is DFQATT, CDR2 SNEGSKA, per germline (reference sequence). J lost 3 bases, V lost 7 bases, and 9 bases had no gene match. This CDR3 is built from 14 residues. For the CDR3, the DNA is TGCAGTGTAAGGACAGGGGCGTCGGACACTGAAGCTTTCTTT. The encoded protein is CSVRTGASDTEAFF.

This clonotype has more than one count but fewer than ten. The chain uses TRBV9 and TRBJ2-5, with D uncertain. V shed 0 bases and J shed 1 base, with 10 bases lying between them. Germline CDR1 SGDLS, CDR2 YYNGEE. The CDR3 spans 15 residues. CDR3 in amino acids: CASSVGEDPQETQYF. The CDR3 nucleotides read TGTGCCAGCAGCGTAGGCGAGGATCCCCAAGAGACCCAGTACTTC.

This clonotype appeared many times. V is TRBV2 and J is TRBJ1-5, with TRBD1 matching 8 bases. The CDR3 runs 16 residues. Looked up from germline, CDR1 is SNHLY and CDR2 is FYNNEI. The trim removed 5 bases at V and 6 bases at J, leaving 12 bases unmatched. The CDR3 DNA reads TGTGCCAGCAGTTCGACAGGGGCCGAGGGGGTTCAGCCCCAGCATTTT. As protein: CASSSTGAEGVQPQHF.

Many counts were recorded for this clonotype. The chain has TRBV19 and TRBJ2-2; D gene unclear. Trimming took 3 bases from V and 0 from J, leaving 8 bases between them. The CDR3 has 15 residues. Germline V lookup: CDR1 LNHDA, CDR2 SQIVND (reference sequence). CDR3 nucleotide sequence: TGTGCCAGTAGTATGAGGCCAGCGAACACCGGGGAGCTGTTTTTT. Its protein is CASSMRPANTGELFF.

This chain links TRBV12-3 or TRBV12-4 with TRBJ1-1; D remains ambiguous. The CDR3 covers 12 residues. The V end was cut by 5 bases, the J end by 8 bases, with 12 bases between. CDR3 sequence reads: CASSKQWMEAFF. The CDR3 DNA follows: TGTGCCAGCAGTAAACAGTGGATGGAAGCTTTCTTT.

This clonotype was detected ten times or more. The chain uses TRBV28 and TRBJ2-5; a possible D gene is TRBD2 (5 bases). The CDR3 spans 14 residues. V was shortened by 2 bases and J by 4 bases, with 11 bases between the two germline ends. The germline V gene encodes CDR1 MDHEN and CDR2 SYDVKM. The CDR3 sequence: CASSLRRVGETQYF. The DNA for the CDR3 is TGTGCCAGCAGTTTAAGGCGGGTAGGAGAGACCCAGTACTTC. Full variable domain (rest looked up from reference TRBV28 and TRBJ2-5): DVKVTQSSRYLVKRTGEKVFLECVQDMDHENMFWYRQDPGLGLRLIYFSYDVKMKEKGDIPEGYSVSREKKERFSLILESASTNQTSMYLCASSLRRVGETQYFGPGTRLLVL.

This clonotype was seen at least ten times. V is TRBV5-5 and J is TRBJ1-1, with a tentative D call TRBD1 (5 bases). Germline V gene data show CDR1 as SGHKS and CDR2 as YYEKEE (reference sequence). The CDR3 loop spans 14 amino acids. Deletions cut 4 bases from V and 2 bases from J, with 12 bases between. This CDR3 reads CASSVSRTNTEAFF. In DNA, the CDR3 is TGTGCCAGCAGCGTCTCGAGGACAAACACTGAAGCTTTCTTT.

In regard to this clonotype: This clone may be a read error of a much larger clone one base away. The chain carries TRBV28 and TRBJ1-1, with D hard to call. Trimming shortened V by 3 bases and J by 4 bases, and 12 bases separated the two germline ends. Germline CDR1 is MDHEN and CDR2 is SYDVKM. The CDR3 has 14 amino acids. CDR3 sequence reads: CASSFAGLVTEAFF. CDR3 bases: TGTGCCAGCAGTTTTGCAGGTCTTGTCACTGAAGCTTTCTTT.

In this sample, this clonotype turned up a few times. The CDR3 DNA reads TGTGCCAGCAGCTCCAGACAGGGGGGTCAAGAGACCCAGTACTTC. Encoded protein: CASSSRQGGQETQYF. The V and J genes are TRBV7-2 and TRBJ2-5, with TRBD1 matching over 9 bases. Germline-derived CDR1 and CDR2 are SGHTA and FQGNSA. V dropped 4 bases and J dropped 2; count of bases not matched to a gene: 5. This CDR3 region has 15 residues.